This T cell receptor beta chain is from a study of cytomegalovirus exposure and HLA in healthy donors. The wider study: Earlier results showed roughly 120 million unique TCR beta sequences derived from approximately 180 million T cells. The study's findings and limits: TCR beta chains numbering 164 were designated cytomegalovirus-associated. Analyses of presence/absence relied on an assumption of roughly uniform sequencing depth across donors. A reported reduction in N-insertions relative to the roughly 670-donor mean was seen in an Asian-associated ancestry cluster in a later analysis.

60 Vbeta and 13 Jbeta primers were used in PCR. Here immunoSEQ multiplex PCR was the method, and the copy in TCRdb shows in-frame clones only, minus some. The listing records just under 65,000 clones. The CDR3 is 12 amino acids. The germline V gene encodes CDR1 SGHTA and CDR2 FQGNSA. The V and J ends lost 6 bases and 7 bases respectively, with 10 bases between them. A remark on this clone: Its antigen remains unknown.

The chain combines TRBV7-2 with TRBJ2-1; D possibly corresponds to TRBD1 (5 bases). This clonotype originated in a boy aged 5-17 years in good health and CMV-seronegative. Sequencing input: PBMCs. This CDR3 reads CASSSQGNEQFF. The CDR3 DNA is TGTGCCAGCAGTTCGCAGGGAAATGAGCAGTTCTTC. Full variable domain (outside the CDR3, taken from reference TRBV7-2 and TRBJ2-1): GAGVSQSPSNKVTEKGKDVELRCDPISGHTALYWYRQSLGQGLEFLIYFQGNSAPDKSGLPSDRFSAERTGGSVSTLTIQRTQQEDSAVYLCASSSQGNEQFFGPGTRLTVL.